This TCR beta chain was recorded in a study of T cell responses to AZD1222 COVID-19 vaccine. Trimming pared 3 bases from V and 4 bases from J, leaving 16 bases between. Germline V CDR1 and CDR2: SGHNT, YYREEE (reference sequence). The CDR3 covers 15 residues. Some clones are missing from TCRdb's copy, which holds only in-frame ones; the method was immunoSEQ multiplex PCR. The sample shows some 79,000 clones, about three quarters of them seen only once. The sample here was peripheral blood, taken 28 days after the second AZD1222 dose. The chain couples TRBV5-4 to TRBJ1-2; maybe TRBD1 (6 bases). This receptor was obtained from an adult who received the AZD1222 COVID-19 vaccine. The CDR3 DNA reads TGTGCCAGCAGCTCGGGGGCCGACCGGGGCTATGGCTACACCTTC. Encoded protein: CASSSGADRGYGYTF.